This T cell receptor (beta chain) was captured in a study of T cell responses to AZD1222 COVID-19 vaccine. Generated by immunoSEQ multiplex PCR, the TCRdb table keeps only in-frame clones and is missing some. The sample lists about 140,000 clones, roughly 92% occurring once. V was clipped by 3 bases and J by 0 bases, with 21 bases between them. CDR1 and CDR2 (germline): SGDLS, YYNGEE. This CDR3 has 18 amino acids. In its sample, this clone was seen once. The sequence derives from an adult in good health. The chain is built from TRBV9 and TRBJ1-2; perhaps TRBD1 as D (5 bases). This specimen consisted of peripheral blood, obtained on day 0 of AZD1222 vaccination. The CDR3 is CASSAPGTLREANYGYTF. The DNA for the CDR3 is TGTGCCAGCAGCGCCCCCGGGACCCTCAGGGAGGCTAACTATGGCTACACCTTC.